The T cell receptor beta chain under discussion was sequenced for a study of blood T cell repertoires in COVID-19. At the level of the study: Samples taken during acute and convalescent COVID-19 were collected in the United States, Italy and Spain. The analysed material was cDNA or gDNA that came from T cells, B-cell-depleted T cells, or PBMCs.

CDR3 length: 13 residues. V lost 4 bases and J lost 3, with 9 bases in between. The data were produced by immunoSEQ multiplex PCR, yet TCRdb's version contains in-frame clones alone and is incomplete. The table includes 200,000 to 250,000 clones, 80% to 90% detected once. The sequenced material came from peripheral blood. This TCR came from a man aged 50 to 60 with acute or convalescent COVID-19. V is TRBV12-3 or TRBV12-4 and J is TRBJ1-1; TRBD1 might be the D (6 bases). CDR3 nucleotides: TGTGCCAGCAGTTACGGACAGTACACTGAAGCTTTCTTT. It translates to CASSYGQYTEAFF.